Each of the 29 T cell receptor beta chains below was sequenced from the same sample in a study of cytomegalovirus exposure and HLA in healthy donors. PCR amplification relied on 60 Vbeta primers (plus 13 Jbeta primers). Assay used: immunoSEQ multiplex PCR; TCRdb lists only in-frame clones, some missing. The sample has about 250,000 clones; roughly 70% are singletons. The sequencing sample was made of PBMCs. The source is a female donor in good health and CMV-seronegative.

The chain recombines TRBV5-5 with TRBJ2-7; the D gene is possibly TRBD1 (7 bases). The germline V and J ends were trimmed by 4 bases and 4 bases, with 18 bases remaining between them. Per the germline V gene, CDR1 is SGHKS and CDR2 is YYEKEE (reference sequence). The CDR3 totals 15 residues. The CDR3 DNA reads TGTGCCAGCAGCGTCCAGGGGGGTCGCCTTTACGAGCAGTACTTC. Amino acid sequence: CASSVQGGRLYEQYF.

The chain carries TRBV5-1 and TRBJ1-1, with D perhaps matching TRBD1 (6 bases). The CDR3 runs to 14 residues. The V end was cut by 2 bases, the J end by 1 base, with 9 bases between. CDR1 is SGHRS, CDR2 YFSETQ, per germline. In DNA, the CDR3 is TGCGCCAGCAGCTTAATGGGACAGAACACTGAAGCTTTCTTT. This sequence encodes CASSLMGQNTEAFF.

CDR3 nucleotides: TGTGCCAGCAGTGACGCGCGGGGCGTGGCGGTTTCGAACCAAGAGACCCAGTACTTC. Translation gives CASSDARGVAVSNQETQYF. This chain connects TRBV2 to TRBJ2-5; weak D call: TRBD2 (6 bases). V lost 3 bases and J 0 bases, leaving 23 bases between the germline ends. This CDR3 is built from 19 residues. Germline V gene sequence: CDR1 SNHLY, CDR2 FYNNEI.

The chain joins TRBV5-1 to TRBJ1-1; a possible D gene is TRBD1 (6 bases). Looked up from germline, CDR1 is SGHRS and CDR2 is YFSETQ. The CDR3 spans 15 residues. The germline V and J ends were trimmed by 0 bases and 4 bases, with 13 bases remaining between them. CDR3 bases: TGCGCCAGCAGCTTGGGGGGAGGGGGGGGCACTGAAGCTTTCTTT. The encoded protein is CASSLGGGGGTEAFF.

V is TRBV4-2 and J is TRBJ2-7; 10 bases match TRBD2. Looked up from germline, CDR1 is LGHNA and CDR2 is YNFKEQ. This CDR3 contains 15 residues. Trimming took 0 bases from V and 3 from J; bases not matched to a gene: 2. CDR3 DNA sequence: TGTGCCAGCAGCCAAGAGCCTAGCGGGAGCTACGAGCAGTACTTC. Translation gives CASSQEPSGSYEQYF.

The CDR3 sequence is CASSKTGNFPSNYGYTF. The DNA for the CDR3 is TGTGCCAGCAGCAAAACAGGGAACTTTCCCTCTAACTATGGCTACACCTTC. This rearrangement joins TRBV7-8 to TRBJ1-2, with D maybe TRBD1 (6 bases). CDR1 and CDR2 from the germline V gene are SGHVS and FQNEAQ. The CDR3 length is 17 residues. Trimming left V 5 bases short and J 0 bases short, with 19 bases between.

The CDR3 bases are TGTGCCAGCAGTTTATATCGAGGGGAGCAGTACTTC. It yields the protein CASSLYRGEQYF. V and J are TRBV27 and TRBJ2-7; D is perhaps TRBD2 (5 bases). The CDR3 is made up of 12 amino acids. V lost 1 base, J lost 7 bases, and 8 bases lay in between. Germline values: CDR1 MNHEY, CDR2 SMNVEV (reference sequence).

The chain carries TRBV2 and TRBJ2-1; a possible D gene is TRBD2 (6 bases). The CDR3 totals 12 residues. V gave up 9 bases and J gave up 5 bases, with 11 bases separating them. Germline CDR1 is SNHLY and CDR2 is FYNNEI. This CDR3 is CASRAGHNEQFF. Written as DNA, the CDR3 is TGTGCCAGTAGAGCGGGCCACAATGAGCAGTTCTTC.

The rearrangement uses TRBV2 and TRBJ2-2; 10 bases are a match to TRBD2. V shed 2 bases, J shed 5 bases, and the junction held 5 bases outside the gene matches. Germline CDR1 is SNHLY and CDR2 is FYNNEI. The CDR3 contains 16 residues. This chain's CDR3 is CASSELAGAGTGELFF. Here the CDR3 DNA reads TGTGCCAGCAGTGAACTAGCGGGAGCTGGGACCGGGGAGCTGTTTTTT.

The J gene is TRBJ2-1, the V gene TRBV2; D not resolved. V was shortened by 6 bases and J by 12 bases, with 18 bases between the two germline ends. Germline values: CDR1 SNHLY, CDR2 FYNNEI. CDR3 size: 13 residues. CDR3 sequence: CASSIRQYIGQFF. The CDR3 DNA follows: TGTGCCAGCAGCATACGTCAGTATATTGGGCAGTTCTTC.

This clone came up once. Germline and junction disagree at one end, which may indicate a read error. The chain is built from TRBV7-7 and TRBJ2-3, with TRBD2 identical over 13 bases. Germline lookup yields CDR1 SSHAT and CDR2 FNYEAQ (reference sequence). This CDR3 is 16 amino acids long. CDR3: CASSNGLAGVTDTQYF. The CDR3, as DNA: TGTGCTAGCAGCAACGGACTAGCGGGAGTAACAGATACGCAGTATTTT.

V gene TRBV9 combines with J gene TRBJ2-5; D is possibly TRBD1 (7 bases). The CDR3 covers 14 residues. Between the trimmed V and J ends, which lost 6 bases and 2 bases, there was a span of 14 bases. Per germline, CDR1 SGDLS and CDR2 YYNGEE. CDR3 sequence: CASTETGTQETQYF. CDR3 bases: TGTGCCAGCACCGAGACAGGGACTCAAGAGACCCAGTACTTC. The whole variable domain, remainder taken from reference TRBV9 and TRBJ2-5, is DSGVTQTPKHLITATGQRVTLRCSPRSGDLSVYWYQQSLDQGLQFLIQYYNGEERAKGNILERFSAQQFPDLHSELNLSSLELGDSALYFCASTETGTQETQYFGPGTRLLVL.

J is TRBJ2-5 and V is TRBV9, with a weak D call TRBD2 (6 bases). This CDR3 region has 13 residues. Trimming took 2 bases from V and 5 from J, leaving 10 bases between them. Germline CDR1 reads SGDLS; CDR2 reads YYNGEE. The CDR3 coding sequence is TGTGCCAGCAGCGTCGGGAGCAAGGAGACCCAGTACTTC. Translating gives CASSVGSKETQYF. Filled out from reference TRBV9 and TRBJ2-5, the complete variable domain reads DSGVTQTPKHLITATGQRVTLRCSPRSGDLSVYWYQQSLDQGLQFLIQYYNGEERAKGNILERFSAQQFPDLHSELNLSSLELGDSALYFCASSVGSKETQYFGPGTRLLVL.

As concerns this clone: The same CDR3 arises from other DNA sequences in this sample as well. As DNA, the CDR3 is TGTGCCAGCAGTTTTACAGGGGGTGAGCAGTACTTC. Translating gives CASSFTGGEQYF. The chain has TRBV27 and TRBJ2-7; 8 nucleotides line up with TRBD1. Germline V CDR1 and CDR2: MNHEY, SMNVEV (reference sequence). The CDR3 extends over 12 amino acids. The V and J ends lost 3 bases and 7 bases, in that order; junction bases with no gene match: 2.

The chain combines TRBV7-9 with TRBJ1-1; D is unresolved. The CDR3 has 13 amino acids. The ends were cut back, 3 bases at V and 0 bases at J, with 5 bases in the middle. Looked up from germline, CDR1 is SEHNR and CDR2 is FQNEAQ (reference sequence). This CDR3 is CASSFGLNTEAFF. CDR3 nucleotide sequence: TGTGCCAGCAGCTTCGGGTTGAACACTGAAGCTTTCTTT.

V is TRBV6-6 and J is TRBJ1-5, with 8 bases matching TRBD1. Germline V lookup: CDR1 MNHNY, CDR2 SVGAGI (reference sequence). This CDR3 contains 15 residues. V lost 7 bases, J lost 1 base, and 6 bases stayed unmatched. The CDR3 here is CASIRQGLSNQPQHF. CDR3 DNA sequence: TGTGCCAGCATTCGACAGGGGCTCAGCAATCAGCCCCAGCATTTT.

The chain carries TRBV6-6 and TRBJ2-1; 11 bases agree with TRBD2. Germline-derived CDR1 and CDR2 are MNHNY and SVGAGI (reference sequence). This CDR3 has 16 amino acids. The V and J ends lost 6 bases and 7 bases, in that order; junction bases with no gene match: 11. The CDR3 nucleotides are TGTGCCAGCAGCCCTGTGGGACTAGCGGTAGGGAATGAGCAGTTCTTC. This sequence encodes CASSPVGLAVGNEQFF.

This chain connects TRBV4-1 to TRBJ2-7, with 10 bases that match TRBD1. The V and J ends lost 4 bases and 4 bases, in that order; junction bases with no gene match: 7. The CDR3 loop spans 15 amino acids. Per germline, CDR1 MGHRA and CDR2 YSYEKL. The CDR3 region has the DNA TGCGCCAGCAGCCTAGACCGGGACAGGGGTTACGAGCAGTACTTC. This sequence encodes CASSLDRDRGYEQYF.

This clone turned up a few times. The chain has TRBV7-2 and TRBJ1-4; 9 nucleotides agree with TRBD1. Germline values: CDR1 SGHTA, CDR2 FQGNSA. This CDR3 is built from 14 residues. After removal of 5 bases from V and 8 bases from J, the junction contained 6 bases not matched to a gene. CDR3 nucleotide sequence: TGTGCCAGCAGCCGGGACAGGGTAGGGGAAAAACTGTTTTTT. Its translation is CASSRDRVGEKLFF.

Remarks on this clone: The identical CDR3 is also encoded by other nucleotide sequences in the sample. CDR3 sequence: CASSLRSYEQYF. The CDR3 DNA reads TGTGCCAGCAGCTTGCGCTCCTACGAGCAGTACTTC. The chain links TRBV5-6 to TRBJ2-7, with D uncertain. This CDR3 has 12 residues. Germline V gives CDR1 SGHDT, CDR2 YYEEEE. Trimming removed 1 base at V and 0 bases at J, with 2 bases between.

This clone was seen only a few times. The chain recombines TRBV5-5 with TRBJ2-5; D remains ambiguous. This CDR3 is 15 amino acids long. Trimming stripped 4 bases from V and 1 base from J, with 14 bases between. Germline lookup yields CDR1 SGHKS and CDR2 YYEKEE (reference sequence). In DNA, the CDR3 is TGTGCCAGCAGCCCCAAAGTTGGCGGCCAAGAGACCCAGTACTTC. Its translation is CASSPKVGGQETQYF.

The chain carries TRBV28 and TRBJ1-2, with D possibly matching TRBD1 (5 bases). The ends were cut back, 5 bases at V and 0 bases at J, with 10 bases in the middle. CDR1 MDHEN and CDR2 SYDVKM come from the germline V gene. The length of the CDR3 is 14 residues. CDR3 residues: CASSRGDSNYGYTF. The CDR3 DNA sequence: TGTGCCAGCAGTCGGGGGGATTCTAACTATGGCTACACCTTC.

The rearrangement joins TRBV4-1 to TRBJ2-3; D possibly corresponds to TRBD1 (5 bases). The V gene's germline CDR1 is MGHRA and CDR2 YSYEKL. The ends were cut back, 2 bases at V and 2 bases at J, with 26 bases in the middle. The CDR3 is 20 amino acids. The DNA of the CDR3 is TGCGCCAGCAGCCAACCATCCGGGTGGGGCATAGGGCTTTCCACAGATACGCAGTATTTT. Translated: CASSQPSGWGIGLSTDTQYF.

The rearrangement links TRBV7-6 to TRBJ2-1, with 7 bases identical to TRBD2. Trimming removed 3 bases from V and 9 bases from J; junction bases left unmatched: 11. CDR1 SGHVS and CDR2 FNYEAQ come from the germline V gene. The CDR3 contains 15 residues. The CDR3 nucleotides read TGTGCCAGCAGCTTTAACACGGCGGGAGTTCTTGAGCAGTTCTTC. This gives the protein CASSFNTAGVLEQFF.

This chain links TRBV11-2 with TRBJ2-1; 12 bases line up with TRBD1. The V gene's germline CDR1 is SGHAT and CDR2 FQNNGV. The ends lost 1 base at V and 14 bases at J; junction bases unmatched: 9. The CDR3 is 15 amino acids. For the CDR3, the DNA is TGTGCCAGCAGCTTAGGAGGGACAGGGGGCGGAATTAAGTTCTTC. It codes for CASSLGGTGGGIKFF.

The V call is TRBV6-5, the J call TRBJ2-7; the match to TRBD2 covers 13 bases. The J segment lost 3 bases and the V segment lost 4 bases, leaving 6 bases of the junction unmatched. From germline, CDR1 is MNHEY and CDR2 SVGAGI. The CDR3 is 16 amino acids. The CDR3 spells CASSSQGLAGDYEQYF. CDR3 sequence (DNA): TGTGCCAGCAGTTCTCAAGGACTAGCGGGGGACTACGAGCAGTACTTC.

This clone was recorded only once. V is TRBV27 and J is TRBJ2-4, with 9 bases fitting TRBD1. CDR1 is MNHEY, CDR2 SMNVEV, per germline (reference sequence). With 8 bases clipped from V and 1 base from J, the junction kept 15 bases outside the gene matches. CDR3 length equals 18 residues. The CDR3 nucleotides read TGTGCCAGCCCGGGACAGGGAAATATGGAGGCCGCCAAAAACATTCAGTACTTC. Residues: CASPGQGNMEAAKNIQYF.

This clone was counted only a few times. The V call is TRBV5-1, the J call TRBJ1-2; D might be TRBD1 (6 bases). Per germline, CDR1 SGHRS and CDR2 YFSETQ. V lost 7 bases and J 4 bases, leaving 17 bases between the germline ends. The CDR3 is 14 amino acids. The CDR3 spells CASSPGGRSYGYTF. The CDR3 DNA is TGCGCCAGCTCCCCCGGGGGGCGCAGCTATGGCTACACCTTC.

The chain uses TRBV10-2 and TRBJ2-7, with D possibly TRBD2 on 7 matching bases. CDR1 is WSHSY, CDR2 SAAADI, per germline. CDR3 length: 15 amino acids. V shed 4 bases and J shed 0 bases, with 13 bases lying between them. CDR3 loop: CASSAYGGPSYEQYF. The CDR3 nucleotides are TGCGCCAGCAGTGCATACGGGGGGCCCTCCTACGAGCAGTACTTC.